The next 27 T cell receptor beta chains were all read from a single sample in a study of beta chain features in type 1 diabetes. The authors reverse transcribed all of the isolated RNA, so sequencing captured expressed TCRB transcripts. The repertoire was sequenced with immunoSEQ multiplex PCR; TCRdb's copy has only in-frame clones and lacks some. There are about 200,000 clones in the sample; roughly 11% occur only once, and 1% to 1.5% lies in the top ten. Sequenced sample: central memory CD4+ T cells from blood. The receptors here all came from a man younger than 35 in good health.

The V gene is TRBV19, the J gene TRBJ2-2; D ambiguous. V was cut by 6 bases and J by 0 bases, with 8 bases left in between. This CDR3 region has 14 residues. Germline V gene sequence: CDR1 LNHDA, CDR2 SQIVND (reference sequence). The CDR3 here is CASSLTSNTGELFF. The CDR3 region has the DNA TGTGCCAGTAGCCTTACATCGAACACCGGGGAGCTGTTTTTT.

This clone was recorded many times. The sample has other DNA sequences that encode this CDR3 too. The chain couples TRBV2 to TRBJ2-3; D possibly corresponds to TRBD1 (6 bases). The CDR3 has 12 residues. V was trimmed by 6 bases and J by 4 bases, leaving 8 bases between them. Germline V gene lookup returns CDR1 SNHLY and CDR2 FYNNEI. CDR3 nucleotides: TGTGCCAGCAGACAGGGCGCAGATACGCAGTATTTT. Translation: CASRQGADTQYF.

This chain joins TRBV13 and TRBJ2-3, with TRBD1 matching 7 bases. This CDR3 has 14 residues. Germline lookup yields CDR1 PRHDT and CDR2 FYEKMQ (reference sequence). Trimming cost V 0 bases and J 6 bases; bases outside gene matches: 3. The CDR3 DNA reads as TGTGCCAGCAGCTTAGGCGCCAGGGGGGATACGCAGTATTTT. Translating it yields CASSLGARGDTQYF.

This clone was observed at least ten times. The chain combines TRBV29-1 with TRBJ1-3; D unresolved. The V and J ends lost 2 bases and 2 bases respectively, with 4 bases between them. CDR1 is SQVTM, CDR2 ANQGSEA, per germline. The CDR3 is made up of 12 amino acids. CDR3 amino acids: CSVESTGNTIYF. CDR3 DNA: TGCAGCGTTGAAAGCACTGGAAACACCATATATTTT.

The chain uses TRBV10-3 and TRBJ1-5; D is unresolved. This CDR3 comprises 12 residues. Germline CDR1 reads ENHRY; CDR2 reads SYGVKD. Between the trimmed V and J ends, which lost 4 bases and 9 bases, there was a span of 10 bases. CDR3 amino acids: CAISGQYGPQHF. As DNA, the CDR3 is TGTGCCATCAGTGGACAATATGGGCCCCAGCATTTT.

The chain uses TRBV6-5 and TRBJ2-1, with 7 bases identical to TRBD1. CDR1 is MNHEY, CDR2 SVGAGI, per germline. The CDR3 runs 15 residues. Germline trimming cut 2 bases from V and 4 bases from J; bases unmatched to any gene: 5. The CDR3 DNA is TGTGCCAGCAGTTACCAGGGGACAGTGTACAATGAGCAGTTCTTC. The encoded protein is CASSYQGTVYNEQFF.

The chain links TRBV5-1 to TRBJ2-5; D may be TRBD1 or TRBD2 (5 bases each). V dropped 0 bases and J dropped 5 bases, with 14 bases sitting between them. Germline lookup yields CDR1 SGHRS and CDR2 YFSETQ. This CDR3 is 15 amino acids long. The CDR3: CASSLEGRERETQYF. CDR3 sequence (DNA): TGCGCCAGCAGCTTGGAGGGCAGGGAGAGGGAGACCCAGTACTTC.

This clone was observed a few times. The rearrangement uses TRBV6-1 and TRBJ1-2, with D possibly being TRBD1 (5 bases). The CDR3 is 16 amino acids. The germline CDR1 and CDR2 sequences are MNHNS and SASEGT. V was clipped by 2 bases and J by 4 bases, with 17 bases between them. This CDR3 reads CASSERGAENGYGYTF. In nucleotides, the CDR3 is TGTGCCAGCAGTGAACGTGGGGCAGAAAACGGCTATGGCTACACCTTC.

This clone was detected only a few times. The chain joins TRBV6-1 to TRBJ1-1; D is perhaps TRBD1 (6 bases). CDR3 length: 13 residues. Trimming took 2 bases from V and 4 from J, leaving 8 bases between them. CDR1 is MNHNS, CDR2 SASEGT, per germline. The CDR3 protein is CASSERRGTEAFF. CDR3 bases: TGTGCCAGCAGTGAACGCAGGGGCACTGAAGCTTTCTTT.

This clone has at least ten counts. The chain has TRBV18 and TRBJ2-6; D is unresolved. The CDR3 has 15 amino acids. Trimming pared 5 bases from V and 1 base from J, leaving 9 bases between. Germline lookup yields CDR1 KGHSH and CDR2 LQKENI. DNA for the CDR3: TGTGCCAGCTCATCCCTGACGTCTGGGGCCAACGTCCTGACTTTC. This codes for CASSSLTSGANVLTF.

This clone was counted between two and nine times. V and J are TRBV4-3 and TRBJ1-1, with TRBD1 as a possible D gene (6 bases). The V and J ends lost 0 bases and 7 bases respectively, with 15 bases between them. This CDR3 is built from 15 residues. Germline values: CDR1 LGHNA, CDR2 YSLEER. The CDR3 here is CASSQDLQGTGEAFF. The CDR3 nucleotides are TGCGCCAGCAGCCAAGATCTACAGGGAACGGGTGAAGCTTTCTTT.

This clone showed up just a few times. This chain joins TRBV28 and TRBJ1-5; 11 bases line up with TRBD1. The CDR3 covers 20 residues. Looked up from germline, CDR1 is MDHEN and CDR2 is SYDVKM. The V gene end was trimmed by 3 bases and the J gene end by 0 bases; junction bases not matched to a gene: 13. CDR3 sequence reads: CASSLTRWTGGLGSNQPQHF. The CDR3 nucleotides are TGTGCCAGCAGTTTGACTCGTTGGACAGGGGGCCTGGGTAGCAATCAGCCCCAGCATTTT.

In this sample, this clone turned up a few times. The chain links TRBV11-2 to TRBJ2-1, with 8 bases identical to TRBD2. The V segment lost 5 bases and the J segment 8 bases; nucleotides outside the gene matches: 17. CDR1 and CDR2 (germline): SGHAT, FQNNGV. The CDR3 contains 17 residues. For the CDR3, the DNA is TGTGCCAGCAGCCCGCTCCCGAACGGGAGGGCCAGCGATGAGCAGTTCTTC. Its protein product is CASSPLPNGRASDEQFF.

This sequence joins TRBV9 and TRBJ2-5; D is undetermined. CDR1 is SGDLS and CDR2 is YYNGEE in the germline V gene. The germline V and J ends were trimmed by 0 bases and 3 bases, with 12 bases remaining between them. This CDR3 region has 15 residues. The CDR3 DNA is TGTGCCAGCAGCGTAGTTGGGCAGGAAGAAGAGACCCAGTACTTC. This encodes CASSVVGQEEETQYF.

V and J are TRBV2 and TRBJ2-5, with 7 bases matching TRBD1. The CDR3 extends over 13 amino acids. J gave up 3 bases and V 5 bases, and 3 bases lay outside the gene matches. Germline V gives CDR1 SNHLY, CDR2 FYNNEI. In DNA, the CDR3 is TGTGCCAGCAGTCGAACAGGGGAAGAGACCCAGTACTTC. Protein sequence: CASSRTGEETQYF.

The CDR3 region has the DNA TGCGCCAGCAGCTTGTGGGGTACGAGCGGGAGTTTTGACAATGAGCAGTTCTTC. Translation gives CASSLWGTSGSFDNEQFF. The chain is built from TRBV5-1 and TRBJ2-1; 8 nucleotides match TRBD2. The CDR3 is 18 amino acids. V dropped 1 base and J dropped 5; count of bases not matched to a gene: 14. Germline CDR1 is SGHRS and CDR2 is YFSETQ.

At least ten counts were recorded for this clone. This chain links TRBV29-1 with TRBJ1-2; D remains ambiguous. The CDR3 covers 11 residues. V was clipped by 5 bases and J by 6 bases, with 10 bases between them. Germline CDR1 SQVTM, CDR2 ANQGSEA. The CDR3, as DNA: TGCAGCGTTCACGGGTATAATGGCTACACCTTC. Translation gives CSVHGYNGYTF.

This clone came up a few times. The V and J genes are TRBV20-1 and TRBJ2-7; D not resolved. Germline-derived CDR1 and CDR2 are DFQATT and SNEGSKA (reference sequence). This CDR3 has 10 amino acids. With 4 bases removed from V and 7 bases from J, the gap between germline ends came to 8 bases. The CDR3 spells CSATYAEQYF. Written as DNA, the CDR3 is TGCAGTGCTACCTACGCTGAGCAGTACTTC.

This clone was seen many times. The J gene is TRBJ2-3, the V gene TRBV15; TRBD2 matches 9 bases. The CDR3 sequence is 15 residues long. Trimming cost V 9 bases and J 5 bases; bases outside gene matches: 12. Germline CDR1 is LNHNV and CDR2 is YYDKDF (reference sequence). The CDR3 is CATSPSGRWGDTQYF. CDR3 nucleotides: TGTGCCACTAGCCCCAGCGGGAGGTGGGGAGATACGCAGTATTTT.

This clone has just a few counts. The J gene is TRBJ2-7, the V gene TRBV7-9, with D unclear. Trimming took 1 base from V and 13 from J, leaving 14 bases between them. The germline V gene encodes CDR1 SEHNR and CDR2 FQNEAQ (reference sequence). This CDR3 is built from 12 residues. CDR3 in amino acids: CASSLVSDTYYF. For the CDR3, the DNA is TGTGCCAGCAGCTTAGTTTCCGACACTTACTACTTC.

The chain links TRBV27 to TRBJ2-6; D is unresolved. The CDR3 is 14 residues long. Trimming pared 5 bases from V and 1 base from J, leaving 6 bases between. Germline V gives CDR1 MNHEY, CDR2 SMNVEV (reference sequence). The CDR3 sequence is CASSTRSGANVLTF. Here the CDR3 DNA reads TGTGCCAGCAGTACCAGATCTGGGGCCAACGTCCTGACTTTC.

This clone has only a few counts. The V call is TRBV5-1, the J call TRBJ2-1; no reliable D call. This CDR3 is built from 14 residues. Trimming cost V 2 bases and J 0 bases, with 6 bases left between them. CDR1 and CDR2 (germline): SGHRS, YFSETQ. CDR3 amino acids: CASSFSSSYNEQFF. The DNA for the CDR3 is TGCGCCAGCAGCTTTTCTAGCTCCTACAATGAGCAGTTCTTC.

This clone was recorded many times. The chain uses TRBV5-6 and TRBJ2-1; D gene unclear. This CDR3 comprises 13 residues. CDR1 is SGHDT and CDR2 is YYEEEE in the germline V gene. V was shortened by 0 bases and J by 3 bases, with 4 bases between the two germline ends. Here the CDR3 reads CASSLGNYNEQFF. For the CDR3, the DNA is TGTGCCAGCAGCTTGGGGAACTACAATGAGCAGTTCTTC.

The V call is TRBV28, the J call TRBJ2-1; TRBD2 matches 12 bases. Losses at the gene ends were 5 bases for V and 8 bases for J; bases not matched to a gene: 10. CDR3 size: 16 residues. Germline V gene sequence: CDR1 MDHEN, CDR2 SYDVKM. DNA for the CDR3: TGTGCCAGCAGTACTCGGACTAGCGGGGCCCTCCATGAGCAGTTCTTC. This encodes CASSTRTSGALHEQFF.

This clone was seen repeatedly, ten times or more. This same CDR3 is encoded by further DNA sequences in the sample. The chain uses TRBV18 and TRBJ2-1, with TRBD2 matching over 8 bases. V was clipped by 2 bases and J by 3 bases; unmatched bases: 3. The CDR3 contains 15 residues. CDR1 is KGHSH, CDR2 LQKENI, per germline. CDR3 sequence: CASSPSGRGYNEQFF. As DNA, the CDR3 is TGTGCCAGCTCACCAAGCGGGAGAGGCTACAATGAGCAGTTCTTC.

Turning to this clone: The identical CDR3 is also encoded by other nucleotide sequences in the sample. The chain carries TRBV28 and TRBJ2-4; D call uncertain. The CDR3 loop spans 15 amino acids. Germline loops: CDR1 MDHEN, CDR2 SYDVKM. V dropped 2 bases and J dropped 0 bases, with 8 bases sitting between them. The CDR3 loop reads CASSLGQLAKNIQYF. The CDR3 DNA is TGTGCCAGCAGTTTAGGCCAACTAGCCAAAAACATTCAGTACTTC.

The CDR3 loop reads CASSDPGQPGANVLTF. CDR3 bases: TGTGCCAGCAGTGATCCGGGACAGCCTGGGGCCAACGTCCTGACTTTC. The rearrangement uses TRBV25-1 and TRBJ2-6; 7 bases map to TRBD1. CDR1 is MGHDK, CDR2 SYGVNS, per germline. Unmatched junction bases numbered 4, after V lost 3 bases and J lost 2 bases. The CDR3 is made up of 16 amino acids.